These 25 T cell receptor beta chains were sequenced from one sample in a study of TIL therapy for anti-PD-1-resistant metastatic lung cancer. The immunoSEQ assay was v3. Method: immunoSEQ multiplex PCR; TCRdb's copy keeps in-frame clones and lacks some. The repertoire holds under 20,000 clones, 75% to 80% seen once, with 7% to 9% in the top ten. Time point noted: pre-treatment sample, taken before nivolumab and TIL therapy. The starting material was blood, obtained at baseline. These receptors were obtained from a person aged 30 to 80 with non-small cell lung cancer.

The chain is built from TRBV7-2 and TRBJ2-7, with 8 bases identical to TRBD1. The germline V gene encodes CDR1 SGHTA and CDR2 FQGNSA. V lost 4 bases to trimming and J lost 6 bases; unmatched junction nucleotides: 5. The CDR3 loop spans 13 amino acids. CDR3: CASSSRTGIEQYF. The CDR3 DNA follows: TGTGCCAGCAGCTCGAGGACAGGGATCGAGCAGTACTTC.

J is TRBJ1-1 and V is TRBV4-3; D remains unclear. The CDR3 loop spans 16 amino acids. Trimming removed 0 bases from V and 4 bases from J, with 15 bases in between. The germline V gene has CDR1 LGHNA and CDR2 YSLEER. The CDR3 sequence: CASSQEKGQASTEAFF. DNA of the CDR3: TGCGCCAGCAGCCAAGAGAAAGGGCAGGCCTCCACTGAAGCTTTCTTT.

The rearrangement joins TRBV7-2 to TRBJ2-1, with 7 nucleotides matching TRBD2. V lost 6 bases to trimming and J lost 0 bases; unmatched junction nucleotides: 11. The V gene's germline CDR1 is SGHTA and CDR2 FQGNSA. The CDR3 covers 17 residues. As DNA, the CDR3 is TGTGCCAGCAGGGGTATTCGCGGGGGAAGCTCCTACAATGAGCAGTTCTTC. This codes for CASRGIRGGSSYNEQFF.

This clone was observed a single time. This chain connects TRBV10-2 to TRBJ1-2; D may be TRBD1 (6 bases). The V end was cut by 3 bases, the J end by 6 bases, with 14 bases between. Germline V gene data show CDR1 as WSHSY and CDR2 as SAAADI. This CDR3 has 14 amino acids. CDR3 loop: CASSDPGAQDGYTF. The DNA of the CDR3 is TGCGCCAGCAGTGATCCGGGGGCGCAGGATGGCTACACCTTC.

As regards this clone: The junction does not match germline at one end; this may be a read error. The CDR3 loop reads CASSLALQAGATDTQYF. DNA of the CDR3: TGTGCCAGCAGCCTAGCGCTACAAGCGGGAGCAACAGATACGCAGTATTTT. The V call is TRBV7-2, the J call TRBJ2-3; 8 bases match TRBD2. The germline V gene has CDR1 SGHTA and CDR2 FQGNSA. CDR3 length: 17 amino acids.

The J gene is TRBJ2-1, the V gene TRBV7-8, with 11 bases matching TRBD2. V lost 6 bases to trimming and J lost 6 bases; unmatched junction nucleotides: 7. Germline values: CDR1 SGHVS, CDR2 FQNEAQ. The CDR3 contains 15 residues. CDR3 DNA sequence: TGTGCCAGCAGGCCCCTAGCGGGGGGAGGCAATGAGCAGTTCTTC. It is translated as CASRPLAGGGNEQFF. Complete variable domain (other parts from reference TRBV7-8 and TRBJ2-1): GAGVSQSPRYKVAKRGQDVALRCDPISGHVSLFWYQQALGQGPEFLTYFQNEAQLDKSGLPSDRFFAERPEGSVSTLKIQRTQQEDSAVYLCASRPLAGGGNEQFFGPGTRLTVL.

CDR3 DNA sequence: TGTGCCAGCAGGGCAGCGGGAGGGGGCGACACCGGGGAGCTGTTTTTT. Residues: CASRAAGGGDTGELFF. The rearrangement uses TRBV27 and TRBJ2-2; TRBD2 matches at 10 bases. V lost 6 bases to trimming and J lost 3 bases; unmatched junction nucleotides: 7. Per the germline V gene, CDR1 is MNHEY and CDR2 is SMNVEV (reference sequence). The CDR3 totals 16 residues.

This chain connects TRBV6-5 to TRBJ2-7, with 9 bases lining up with TRBD2. V shed 6 bases, J shed 4 bases, and the junction held 10 bases outside the gene matches. This CDR3 comprises 15 residues. The germline V gene encodes CDR1 MNHEY and CDR2 SVGAGI. The CDR3 DNA reads TGTGCCAGCAGAAACGGGAGACTAGCGGATTACGAGCAGTACTTC. This translates into CASRNGRLADYEQYF.

The chain combines TRBV10-2 with TRBJ1-6; the D gene is possibly TRBD1 (6 bases). With 7 bases removed from V and 5 bases from J, the gap between germline ends came to 12 bases. Germline V gene lookup returns CDR1 WSHSY and CDR2 SAAADI. The CDR3 runs 14 residues. The CDR3 protein is CASTHKGDNSPLHF. As DNA, the CDR3 is TGCGCCAGCACCCACAAGGGGGATAATTCACCCCTCCACTTT.

The chain uses TRBV11-2 and TRBJ2-7; D gene unclear. The CDR3 covers 16 residues. In germline, CDR1 is SGHAT, CDR2 FQNNGV. The V end was cut by 0 bases, the J end by 0 bases, with 12 bases between. The CDR3 here is CASSLDLPASSYEQYF. DNA of the CDR3: TGTGCCAGCAGCTTAGATCTACCAGCGAGCTCCTACGAGCAGTACTTC.

This clone was observed once. The chain links TRBV29-1 to TRBJ2-7; D remains ambiguous. Trimming removed 1 base at V and 3 bases at J, with 7 bases between. Looked up from germline, CDR1 is SQVTM and CDR2 is ANQGSEA. This CDR3 spans 12 amino acids. CDR3 sequence reads: CSVEAAGYEQYF. The CDR3, as DNA: TGCAGCGTTGAAGCTGCCGGCTACGAGCAGTACTTC.

The rearrangement uses TRBV28 and TRBJ1-2; TRBD1 might be the D (5 bases). The germline gives CDR1 MDHEN, CDR2 SYDVKM. Trimming left V 8 bases short and J 8 bases short, with 12 bases between. The CDR3 contains 11 residues. In nucleotides, the CDR3 is TGTGCCAGCTCCGGGACGAGGGGCTACACCTTC. Translation: CASSGTRGYTF.

This rearrangement joins TRBV6-1 to TRBJ1-2; TRBD1 matches at 9 bases. Germline loops: CDR1 MNHNS, CDR2 SASEGT. Germline trimming cut 0 bases from V and 8 bases from J; bases unmatched to any gene: 7. The length of the CDR3 is 15 residues. CDR3 DNA sequence: TGTGCCAGCAGTGAAGCTGACAGGGGGAATTGGGGCTACACCTTC. Residues: CASSEADRGNWGYTF.

This chain uses TRBV18 with TRBJ1-6, with 7 bases lining up with TRBD1. The CDR3 consists of 15 residues. The V gene end was trimmed by 3 bases and the J gene end by 5 bases; junction bases not matched to a gene: 4. Germline-derived CDR1 and CDR2 are KGHSH and LQKENI. DNA of the CDR3: TGTGCCAGCTCACCGAACACAGGGGATAATTCACCCCTCCACTTT. This translates into CASSPNTGDNSPLHF.

In DNA, the CDR3 is TGTGCCACGGGCAGGCCCGGGGCCAACGTCCTGACTTTC. Its translation is CATGRPGANVLTF. V is TRBV28 and J is TRBJ2-6; no definite D call. V was trimmed by 10 bases and J by 4 bases, leaving 11 bases between them. The CDR3 sequence is 13 residues long. Per germline, CDR1 MDHEN and CDR2 SYDVKM.

This chain links TRBV7-6 with TRBJ1-3; weak D call: TRBD1 (5 bases). V lost 1 base and J lost 1, with 11 bases in between. The germline gives CDR1 SGHVS, CDR2 FNYEAQ. The CDR3 is 16 residues long. The CDR3 protein is CASSLVYGGSGNTIYF. Written as DNA, the CDR3 is TGTGCCAGCAGCTTAGTCTACGGGGGGTCTGGAAACACCATATATTTT.

V and J are TRBV12-1 and TRBJ1-2; the D call TRBD1 from the table was never checked on the DNA. TRBV12-1 is tagged as a pseudogene. This CDR3 has 17 residues. The CDR3 reads CASSFVCQGKPNYGYTF. The DNA for the CDR3 is TGTGCCAGCAGCTTTGTATGTCAGGGGAAGCCTAACTATGGCTACACCTTC.

V usage is TRBV3-1 (or the pseudogene TRBV3-2) and J usage is TRBJ2-7; TRBD2 might be the D (5 bases). CDR3 size: 15 residues. V shed 4 bases and J shed 4 bases, with 17 bases lying between them. CDR1 and CDR2 (germline): LGHDT, YNNKEL (reference sequence). CDR3 residues: CASSPIRGDKYEQYF. In DNA, the CDR3 is TGTGCCAGCAGCCCCATCCGGGGAGATAAGTACGAGCAGTACTTC.

The chain recombines TRBV27 with TRBJ2-6; TRBD1 matches 9 bases. Germline V gene data show CDR1 as MNHEY and CDR2 as SMNVEV (reference sequence). The CDR3 has 18 residues. Trimming took 5 bases from V and 0 from J; bases not matched to a gene: 8. The CDR3 DNA follows: TGTGCCAGCAGTCCCCAGACAGGGGGGGGCTCTGGGGCCAACGTCCTGACTTTC. Encoded protein: CASSPQTGGGSGANVLTF.

The chain is built from TRBV10-2 and TRBJ1-2; tentatively, D is TRBD1 (5 bases). Trimming took 3 bases from V and 0 from J, leaving 14 bases between them. Germline CDR1 WSHSY, CDR2 SAAADI. This CDR3 contains 16 residues. This CDR3 reads CASSEPREGPNYGYTF. The CDR3 coding sequence is TGCGCCAGCAGTGAACCGCGGGAGGGGCCTAACTATGGCTACACCTTC.

The chain carries TRBV19 and TRBJ1-1; D possibly corresponds to TRBD1 (6 bases). Deletions cut 7 bases from V and 1 base from J, with 10 bases between. Germline-derived CDR1 and CDR2 are LNHDA and SQIVND (reference sequence). This CDR3 comprises 13 residues. In DNA, the CDR3 is TGTGCCAGTAAAGGGGGAAAGAACACTGAAGCTTTCTTT. Translating gives CASKGGKNTEAFF.

V is TRBV19 and J is TRBJ1-5; 7 positions match TRBD1. Losses at the gene ends were 3 bases for V and 0 bases for J; bases not matched to a gene: 11. The CDR3 is 18 residues long. CDR1 LNHDA and CDR2 SQIVND come from the germline V gene (reference sequence). The CDR3 loop reads CASSMTYPGQYSNQPQHF. CDR3 coding DNA: TGTGCCAGTAGTATGACCTATCCGGGACAGTATAGCAATCAGCCCCAGCATTTT.

The chain recombines TRBV6-5 with TRBJ1-2; D call uncertain. The germline gives CDR1 MNHEY, CDR2 SVGAGI. The V end was cut by 5 bases, the J end by 8 bases, with 12 bases between. The CDR3 is made up of 12 amino acids. CDR3 amino acids: CASSTGPMGYTF. CDR3 in DNA: TGTGCCAGCAGTACCGGGCCCATGGGCTACACCTTC.

The rearrangement uses TRBV7-8 and TRBJ2-1; D gene uncertain. Germline assignment: CDR1 SGHVS and CDR2 FQNEAQ. V gave up 5 bases and J gave up 6 bases, with 14 bases separating them. This CDR3 is built from 14 residues. The CDR3 nucleotides are TGTGCCAGCAGCGACGGCCACGGCGGCAATGAGCAGTTCTTC. It codes for CASSDGHGGNEQFF.

This sequence joins TRBV6-1 and TRBJ2-1, with a tentative D call TRBD1 (5 bases). The ends were cut back, 2 bases at V and 6 bases at J, with 20 bases in the middle. The CDR3 runs 17 residues. Germline-derived CDR1 and CDR2 are MNHNS and SASEGT. CDR3 amino acids: CASSEYGWGRDRNEQFF. CDR3 coding DNA: TGTGCCAGCAGTGAATACGGCTGGGGCCGCGATCGCAATGAGCAGTTCTTC.